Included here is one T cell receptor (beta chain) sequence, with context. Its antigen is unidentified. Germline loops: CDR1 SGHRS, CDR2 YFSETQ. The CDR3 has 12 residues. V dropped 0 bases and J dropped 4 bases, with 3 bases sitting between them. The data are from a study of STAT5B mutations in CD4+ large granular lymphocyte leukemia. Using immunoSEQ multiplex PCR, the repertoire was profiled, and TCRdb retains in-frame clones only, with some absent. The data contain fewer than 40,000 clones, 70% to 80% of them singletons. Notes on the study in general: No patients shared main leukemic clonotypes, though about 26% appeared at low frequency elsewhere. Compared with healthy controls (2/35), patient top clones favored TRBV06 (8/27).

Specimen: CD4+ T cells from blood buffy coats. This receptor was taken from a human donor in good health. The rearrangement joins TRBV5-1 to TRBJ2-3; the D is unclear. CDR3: CASSLDPDTQYF. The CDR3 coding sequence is TGCGCCAGCAGCTTGGATCCAGATACGCAGTATTTT.